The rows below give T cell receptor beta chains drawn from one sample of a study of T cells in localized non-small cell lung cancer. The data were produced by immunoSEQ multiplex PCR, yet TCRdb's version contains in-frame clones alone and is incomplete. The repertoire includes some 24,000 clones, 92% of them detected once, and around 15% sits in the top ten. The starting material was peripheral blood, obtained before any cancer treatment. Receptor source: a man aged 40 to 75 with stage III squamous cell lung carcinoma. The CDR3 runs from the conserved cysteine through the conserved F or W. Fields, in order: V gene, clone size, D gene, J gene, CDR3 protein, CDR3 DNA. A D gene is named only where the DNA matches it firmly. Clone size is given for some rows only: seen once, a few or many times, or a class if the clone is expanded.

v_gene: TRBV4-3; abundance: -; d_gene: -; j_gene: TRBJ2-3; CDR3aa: CASSQDVHRTDTQYF; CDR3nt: TGCGCCAGCAGCCAAGATGTACACAGAACAGATACGCAGTATTTT
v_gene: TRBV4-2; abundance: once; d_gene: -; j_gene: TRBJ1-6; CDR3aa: CASSQDRVYNSPLHF; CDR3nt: TGTGCCAGCAGCCAAGATCGGGTATATAATTCACCCCTCCACTTT
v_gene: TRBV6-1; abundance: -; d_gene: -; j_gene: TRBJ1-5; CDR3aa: CASRSEGSVGQPQHF; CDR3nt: TGTGCCAGCAGGAGCGAAGGCTCAGTGGGTCAGCCCCAGCATTTT
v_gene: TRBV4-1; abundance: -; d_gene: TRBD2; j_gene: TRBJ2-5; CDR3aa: CASSPPGAGGETQYF; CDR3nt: TGCGCCAGCAGCCCGCCCGGAGCGGGGGGCGAGACCCAGTACTTC
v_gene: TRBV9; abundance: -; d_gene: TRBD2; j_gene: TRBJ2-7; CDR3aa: CASSLGTSGRRVGNEQYF; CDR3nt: TGTGCCAGCAGCCTGGGGACTAGCGGGAGAAGGGTTGGGAACGAGCAGTACTTC
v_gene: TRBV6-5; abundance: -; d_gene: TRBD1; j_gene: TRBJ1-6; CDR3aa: CASRRTGTGNSPLHF; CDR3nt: TGTGCCAGCAGGCGTACCGGGACAGGGAACTCACCCCTCCACTTT
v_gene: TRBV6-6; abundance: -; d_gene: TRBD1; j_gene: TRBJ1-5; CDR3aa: CASSYTGEGQPQHF; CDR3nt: TGTGCCAGCAGTTATACAGGGGAAGGACAGCCCCAGCATTTT
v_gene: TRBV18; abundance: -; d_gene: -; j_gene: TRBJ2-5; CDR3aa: CASKRESETQYF; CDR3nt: TGTGCCAGCAAAAGGGAGTCAGAGACCCAGTACTTC
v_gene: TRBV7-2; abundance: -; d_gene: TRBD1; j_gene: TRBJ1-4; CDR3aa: CASSSDRAKLFF; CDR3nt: TGTGCCAGCAGCTCGGACAGGGCAAAACTGTTTTTT
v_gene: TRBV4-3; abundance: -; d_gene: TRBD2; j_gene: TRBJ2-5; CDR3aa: CASSRGRGETQYF; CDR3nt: TGCGCCAGCAGTAGAGGGAGGGGAGAGACCCAGTACTTC
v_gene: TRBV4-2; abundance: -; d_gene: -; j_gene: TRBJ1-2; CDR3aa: CASSQVGTVSNYGYTF; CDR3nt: TGTGCCAGCAGCCAAGTTGGGACGGTGTCTAACTATGGCTACACCTTC
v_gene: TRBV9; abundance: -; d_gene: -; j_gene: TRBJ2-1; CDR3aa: CASSDMYNEQFF; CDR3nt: TGTGCCAGCAGCGACATGTACAATGAGCAGTTCTTC
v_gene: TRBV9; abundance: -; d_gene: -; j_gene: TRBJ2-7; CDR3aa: CASSVGPGKRGEQYF; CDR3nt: TGTGCCAGCAGCGTAGGGCCAGGGAAGAGAGGCGAGCAGTACTTC
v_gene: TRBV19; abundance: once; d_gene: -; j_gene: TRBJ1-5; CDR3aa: CAASGVNNQPQHF; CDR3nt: TGTGCTGCGAGTGGGGTGAACAATCAGCCCCAGCATTTT
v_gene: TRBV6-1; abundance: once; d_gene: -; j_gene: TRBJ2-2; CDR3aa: CASSELARTGELFF; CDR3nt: TGTGCCAGCAGTGAACTAGCGAGAACCGGGGAGCTGTTTTTT
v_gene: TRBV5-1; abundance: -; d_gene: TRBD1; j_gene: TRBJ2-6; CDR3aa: CASSLDGQGTSGANVLTF; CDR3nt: TGCGCCAGCAGCTTGGATGGACAGGGGACTTCTGGGGCCAACGTCCTGACTTTC
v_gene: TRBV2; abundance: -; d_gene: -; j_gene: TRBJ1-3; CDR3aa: CASSDRAGSSGNTIYF; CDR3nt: TGTGCCAGCAGTGATCGGGCGGGTAGCTCTGGAAACACCATATATTTT
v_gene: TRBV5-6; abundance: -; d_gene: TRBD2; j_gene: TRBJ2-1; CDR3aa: CASSPRDLAGGYNEQFF; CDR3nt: TGTGCCAGCAGCCCAAGGGACCTAGCGGGAGGGTACAATGAGCAGTTCTTC
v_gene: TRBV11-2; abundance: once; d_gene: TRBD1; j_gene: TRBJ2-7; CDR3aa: CASSLDLERGLNEQYF; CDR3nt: TGTGCCAGCAGCTTAGATCTGGAGAGGGGGCTCAACGAGCAGTACTTC
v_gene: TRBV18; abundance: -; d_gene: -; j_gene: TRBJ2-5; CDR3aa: CASSRGQKETQYF; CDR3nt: TGTGCCAGCTCACGGGGGCAGAAGGAGACCCAGTACTTC
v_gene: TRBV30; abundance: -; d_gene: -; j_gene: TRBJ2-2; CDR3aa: CAGLSSRPLHRELFF; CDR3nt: TGTGCCGGGCTGTCGTCCAGGCCGTTGCACAGGGAGCTGTTTTTT
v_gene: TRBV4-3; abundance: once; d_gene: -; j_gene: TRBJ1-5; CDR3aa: CASSQGRRDNQPQHF; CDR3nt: TGCGCCAGCAGCCAAGGTCGGAGGGACAATCAGCCCCAGCATTTT
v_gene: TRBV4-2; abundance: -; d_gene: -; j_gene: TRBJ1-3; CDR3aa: CASSQRGSGNTIYF; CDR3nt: TGTGCCAGCAGCCAAAGGGGTTCTGGAAACACCATATATTTT
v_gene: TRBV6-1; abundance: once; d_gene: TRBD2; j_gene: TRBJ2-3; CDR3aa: CASSDDALAGGPDTQYF; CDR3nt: TGTGCCAGCAGTGACGACGCGTTAGCGGGGGGCCCAGATACGCAGTATTTT
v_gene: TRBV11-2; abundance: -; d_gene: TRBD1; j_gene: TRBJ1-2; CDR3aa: CASSARQGLGYTF; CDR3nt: TGTGCCAGCAGCGCCCGACAGGGGCTTGGCTACACCTTC
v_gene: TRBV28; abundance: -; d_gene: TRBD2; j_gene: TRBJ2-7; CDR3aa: CASSRAGLAGRSYEQYF; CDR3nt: TGTGCCAGCAGCCGGGCGGGACTAGCGGGACGCTCCTACGAGCAGTACTTC
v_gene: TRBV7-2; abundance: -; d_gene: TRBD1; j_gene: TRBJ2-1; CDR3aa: CASSLGGGLRNEQFF; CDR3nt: TGTGCCAGCAGCTTAGGAGGGGGCCTTCGCAATGAGCAGTTCTTC
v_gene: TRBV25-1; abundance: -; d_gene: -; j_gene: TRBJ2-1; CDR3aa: CASSESGSNEQFF; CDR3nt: TGTGCCAGCAGTGAATCAGGGTCCAATGAGCAGTTCTTC
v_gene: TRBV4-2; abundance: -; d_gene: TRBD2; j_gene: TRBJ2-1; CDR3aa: CASSQSGGIPIYNEQFF; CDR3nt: TGTGCCAGCAGCCAGAGCGGGGGGATCCCTATTTACAATGAGCAGTTCTTC
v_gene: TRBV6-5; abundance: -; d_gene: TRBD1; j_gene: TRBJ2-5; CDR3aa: CASSGTGVRETQYF; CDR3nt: TGTGCCAGCAGTGGGACAGGGGTGAGGGAGACCCAGTACTTC
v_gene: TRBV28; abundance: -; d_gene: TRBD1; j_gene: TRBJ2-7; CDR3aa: CASSLRGPSYEQYF; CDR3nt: TGTGCCAGCAGTTTGAGGGGGCCATCCTACGAGCAGTACTTC
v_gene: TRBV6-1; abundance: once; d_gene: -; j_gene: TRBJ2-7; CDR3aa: CASSFGKGSSYEQYF; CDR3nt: TGTGCCAGCTCCTTCGGGAAGGGTTCCTCCTACGAGCAGTACTTC
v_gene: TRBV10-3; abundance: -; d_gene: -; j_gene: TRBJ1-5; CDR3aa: CAISEEVSNQPQHF; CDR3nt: TGTGCCATCAGTGAAGAGGTTAGCAATCAGCCCCAGCATTTT
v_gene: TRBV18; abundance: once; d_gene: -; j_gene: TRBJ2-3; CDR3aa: CASSNSLADTQYF; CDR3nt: TGTGCCAGTTCTAACTCATTGGCAGATACGCAGTATTTT
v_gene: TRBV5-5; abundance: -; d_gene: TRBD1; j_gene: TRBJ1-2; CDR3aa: CASSPARTGRYGYTF; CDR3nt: TGTGCCAGCAGCCCCGCGAGGACAGGCCGCTATGGCTACACCTTC
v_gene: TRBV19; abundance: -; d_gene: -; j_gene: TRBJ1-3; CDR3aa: CASSIVWSSGNTIYF; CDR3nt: TGTGCCAGTAGTATAGTCTGGTCCTCTGGAAACACCATATATTTT
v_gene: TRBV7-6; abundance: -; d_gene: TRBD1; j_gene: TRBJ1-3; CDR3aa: CASSSPGQGNTIYF; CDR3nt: TGTGCCAGCAGTTCCCCGGGACAGGGAAACACCATATATTTT
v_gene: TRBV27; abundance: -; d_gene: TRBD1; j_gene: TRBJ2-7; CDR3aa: CASSLTPTGVGHEQYF; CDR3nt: TGTGCCAGCAGTTTAACCCCGACAGGGGTCGGGCACGAGCAGTACTTC
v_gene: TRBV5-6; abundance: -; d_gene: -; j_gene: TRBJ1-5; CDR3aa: CASSLFRSNQPQHF; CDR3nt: TGTGCCAGCAGCTTGTTCAGAAGCAATCAGCCCCAGCATTTT
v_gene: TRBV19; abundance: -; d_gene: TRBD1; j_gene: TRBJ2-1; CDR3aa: CASSTGTVFYEQFF; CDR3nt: TGTGCCAGTAGCACCGGGACAGTTTTCTATGAGCAGTTCTTC
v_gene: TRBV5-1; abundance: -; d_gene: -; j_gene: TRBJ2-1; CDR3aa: CASSLGLLTADEQFF; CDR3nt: TGCGCCAGCAGCTTGGGACTACTAACGGCCGATGAGCAGTTCTTC
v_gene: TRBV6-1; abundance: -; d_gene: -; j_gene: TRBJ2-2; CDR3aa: CASRELLNTGELFF; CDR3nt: TGTGCCAGCAGGGAGCTCCTGAACACCGGGGAGCTGTTTTTT
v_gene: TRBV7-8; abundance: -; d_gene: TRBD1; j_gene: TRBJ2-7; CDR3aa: CASSYTGGYEQYF; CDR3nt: TGCGCCAGCAGCTACACAGGGGGCTACGAGCAGTACTTC
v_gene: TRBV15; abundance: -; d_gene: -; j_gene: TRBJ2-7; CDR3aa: CATRRDTTDGFSYEQYF; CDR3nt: TGTGCCACCCGTCGTGATACTACTGACGGTTTCTCCTACGAGCAGTACTTC
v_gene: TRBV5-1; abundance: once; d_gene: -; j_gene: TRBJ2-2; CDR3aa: CASSLGQARTGELFF; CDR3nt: TGCGCCAGCAGCTTGGGACAGGCTCGCACCGGGGAGCTGTTTTTT
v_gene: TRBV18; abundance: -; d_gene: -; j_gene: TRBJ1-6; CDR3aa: CASSQGLDSPLHF; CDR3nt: TGTGCCAGCTCACAGGGCTTGGATTCACCCCTCCACTTT
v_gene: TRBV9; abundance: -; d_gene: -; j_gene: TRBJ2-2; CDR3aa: CASTRGVEAGELFF; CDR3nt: TGTGCCAGCACTAGGGGAGTCGAGGCCGGGGAGCTGTTTTTT
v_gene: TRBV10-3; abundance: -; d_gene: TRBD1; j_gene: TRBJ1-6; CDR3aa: CAISEGGGGRRSPLHF; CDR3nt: TGTGCCATCAGCGAGGGAGGGGGCGGAAGGCGGTCACCCCTCCACTTT